This TCR beta chain came from a study of human T cells and chemical hapten exposure. TCRdb used MiXCR to reprocess the RACE reads, holding one entry per CDR3 protein. The sample consists of about 340,000 distinct CDR3 sequences, approximately 6.9% of them appearing once. This CDR3 spans 16 amino acids. Germline V gene data show CDR1 as KGHSH and CDR2 as LQKENI. V dropped 2 bases and J dropped 8 bases, with 21 bases sitting between them. Time point here: patch test 1, 2 weeks after DPC sensitization. The treatment denotes: therapeutic diphenylcyclopropenone sensitization with weekly scalp DPC. The sequence derives from a young woman with alopecia areata. Some clones in this sample may be carry-over from other donors' samples. The material sequenced was whole blood, taken in connection with sensitization to the hapten diphenylcyclopropenone (DPC). The V call is TRBV18, the J call TRBJ1-2; possibly TRBD1 for D (5 bases). CDR3 sequence reads: CASSPGRQTSYGGYTF. The CDR3 DNA reads TGTGCCAGCTCACCAGGGAGACAGACGTCCTATGGGGGCTACACCTTC.